The 10 T cell receptor beta chains below were found in one sample sequenced in a study of T cells in Graves' hyperthyroidism and ophthalmopathy. The CDR3 regions of TCR beta were amplified from RNA transcripts. The primer set for the first-round RT-PCR of the TCR CDR3 was HTBI. TCRdb re-derived calls from the multiplex PCR reads in MiXCR, one entry per CDR3 protein. The table includes more than 650,000 distinct CDR3 sequences, around 15% detected once. Sequenced material: blood. The origin of the receptors is a woman under 30 with Graves' hyperthyroidism.

There are a few counts of this clonotype. V gene TRBV7-9 combines with J gene TRBJ1-5, with 8 bases aligning to TRBD1. The CDR3 length is 14 residues. The germline gives CDR1 SEHNR, CDR2 FQNEAQ (reference sequence). J was trimmed by 5 bases and V by 5 bases; bases with no gene match: 5. CDR3 sequence (DNA): TGTGCCAGCAGCATAGGACAGGGCGATCAGCCCCAGCATTTT. Translated, it gives CASSIGQGDQPQHF.

The chain carries TRBV6-1 and TRBJ1-1; possibly TRBD1 for D (6 bases). The CDR3 is made up of 12 amino acids. CDR1 is MNHNS, CDR2 SASEGT, per germline. Trimming cost V 11 bases and J 3 bases, with 13 bases left between them. The CDR3 here is CAGRTEDTEAFF. Here the CDR3 DNA reads TGTGCCGGAAGGACAGAGGACACTGAAGCTTTCTTT.

This clonotype was picked up many times. The chain recombines TRBV7-3 with TRBJ2-1; no clear D gene. The V gene's germline CDR1 is SGHTA and CDR2 FQGTGA. The CDR3 runs 13 residues. Trimming pared 5 bases from V and 6 bases from J, leaving 11 bases between. CDR3 residues: CASSPHWSNEQFF. The CDR3 nucleotides are TGTGCCAGCAGCCCCCACTGGAGCAATGAGCAGTTCTTC. The full variable domain, with the rest looked up from reference TRBV7-3 and TRBJ2-1, is GAGVSQTPSNKVTEKGKYVELRCDPISGHTALYWYRQSLGQGPEFLIYFQGTGAADDSGLPNDRFFAVRPEGSVSTLKIQRTERGDSAVYLCASSPHWSNEQFFGPGTRLTVL.

V usage is TRBV7-9 and J usage is TRBJ2-6, with no clear D. Germline-derived CDR1 and CDR2 are SEHNR and FQNEAQ (reference sequence). V was shortened by 5 bases and J by 1 base, with 21 bases between the two germline ends. This CDR3 region has 19 residues. The CDR3 region is CASSDQFGIDVSGANVLTF. CDR3 coding DNA: TGTGCCAGCAGCGACCAGTTCGGTATCGACGTTTCTGGGGCCAACGTCCTGACTTTC.

Ten or more counts support this clonotype. The chain employs TRBV12-3 or TRBV12-4 and TRBJ1-5; 11 bases are shared with TRBD1. With V trimmed by 5 bases and J by 3 bases, 3 bases remained unmatched. This CDR3 has 15 amino acids. The CDR3 sequence is CASSRGQGDNQPQHF. The DNA for the CDR3 is TGTGCCAGCAGTAGGGGACAGGGGGACAATCAGCCCCAGCATTTT.

This clonotype came up a few times. The chain links TRBV6-2 or TRBV6-3 to TRBJ2-1, with D unresolved. The length of the CDR3 is 14 residues. V gave up 3 bases and J gave up 4 bases, with 10 bases separating them. Germline V gene sequence: CDR1 MNHEY, CDR2 SVGEGT. The CDR3 nucleotides are TGTGCCAGCAGTTATGGATACCTTTACAATGAGCAGTTCTTC. Amino acid sequence: CASSYGYLYNEQFF.

This clonotype was recorded at least ten times. V usage is TRBV6-2 or TRBV6-3 and J usage is TRBJ2-3; D is possibly TRBD2 (6 bases). The V gene lost 6 bases and the J gene lost 4 bases, with 14 bases spanning the gap. This CDR3 region has 14 residues. Germline loops: CDR1 MNHEY, CDR2 SVGEGT. The CDR3 sequence: CASRPPGDSDTQYF. In DNA, the CDR3 is TGTGCCAGCAGGCCTCCGGGGGACTCAGATACGCAGTATTTT.

This clonotype turned up a few times. This chain connects TRBV9 to TRBJ1-1; 7 bases map to TRBD1. CDR1 is SGDLS and CDR2 is YYNGEE in the germline V gene. V trimming: 3 bases; J trimming: 2 bases; junction bases outside the gene matches: 10. CDR3 size: 16 residues. As DNA, the CDR3 is TGTGCCAGCAGCGGCGTGACAGGGACTCCTAACACTGAAGCTTTCTTT. Translation: CASSGVTGTPNTEAFF.

This clonotype was observed a handful of times. The chain is built from TRBV7-2 and TRBJ2-3, with TRBD2 matching 9 bases. The CDR3 runs 16 residues. V shed 5 bases, J shed 6 bases, and the junction held 12 bases outside the gene matches. The germline V gene has CDR1 SGHTA and CDR2 FQGNSA. The DNA for the CDR3 is TGTGCCAGCAGCCCCCGGGGTAGCGGGAGTCTTGATACGCAGTATTTT. Amino acid sequence: CASSPRGSGSLDTQYF.

The rearrangement joins TRBV15 to TRBJ2-7, with 12 bases that match TRBD2. V gave up 5 bases and J gave up 6 bases; unmatched junction bases: 17. CDR1 is LNHNV and CDR2 is YYDKDF in the germline V gene (reference sequence). The CDR3 length is 18 residues. CDR3 nucleotide sequence: TGTGCCACCAGCGACACCCGGACTAGCGGGATTTTCGGGGGCGAGCAGTACTTC. Protein product: CATSDTRTSGIFGGEQYF.